Listed here are 25 T cell receptor beta chains from one sample, sequenced in a study of regulatory T cells in long-lasting Graves disease. Researchers made TCR beta libraries by using iRepertoire HTBI primers and running Arm-PCR on CDR3 regions. In TCRdb, the multiplex PCR reads were re-called with MiXCR into one record per CDR3 protein. The sample lists approximately 690,000 distinct CDR3 sequences, approximately 29% occurring once. This sample's time point: persistent/refractory GD, antithyroid drugs over 5 years with positive TRAb. The TCR library was made from RNA extracted from PBMCs. The sequenced sample was peripheral blood mononuclear cells (PBMCs), obtained when the disease was refractory, from a patient treated with antithyroid drugs. All receptors derive from a female donor with Graves disease.

The rearrangement links TRBV7-2 to TRBJ2-1; TRBD2 matches 11 bases. Germline trimming cut 1 base from V and 5 bases from J; bases unmatched to any gene: 4. The germline gives CDR1 SGHTA, CDR2 FQGNSA. The CDR3 consists of 16 residues. CDR3 nucleotides: TGTGCCAGCAGCTTAGTAGGGACTAGCGGCAACAATGAGCAGTTCTTC. Translating gives CASSLVGTSGNNEQFF.

The chain links TRBV29-1 to TRBJ1-5; 7 bases line up with TRBD1. The CDR3 loop spans 15 amino acids. Germline-derived CDR1 and CDR2 are SQVTM and ANQGSEA. Trimming took 6 bases from V and 2 from J; bases not matched to a gene: 10. The chain's CDR3 is CSVLTGAGGNQPQHF. CDR3 sequence (DNA): TGCAGCGTACTCACAGGGGCCGGCGGCAATCAGCCCCAGCATTTT.

This clonotype was picked up a small number of times. The chain has TRBV2 and TRBJ1-2; the D is unclear. V was shortened by 1 base and J by 5 bases, with 5 bases between the two germline ends. The CDR3 loop spans 12 amino acids. Germline V gene sequence: CDR1 SNHLY, CDR2 FYNNEI. The chain's CDR3 is CASSEEMYGYTF. CDR3 nucleotides: TGTGCCAGCAGTGAAGAGATGTATGGCTACACCTTC.

This clonotype has only a few counts. This chain links TRBV2 with TRBJ1-2; D not certain. The CDR3 has 14 residues. Germline V gives CDR1 SNHLY, CDR2 FYNNEI. Trimming left V 5 bases short and J 4 bases short, with 14 bases between. CDR3 amino acids: CASSSPADVYGYTF. The CDR3 DNA reads TGTGCCAGCAGTTCCCCGGCCGACGTCTATGGCTACACCTTC.

This clonotype was detected a few times. The chain has TRBV29-1 and TRBJ1-4; D gene ambiguous. The germline V gene encodes CDR1 SQVTM and CDR2 ANQGSEA. The V and J ends lost 5 bases and 0 bases respectively, with 16 bases between them. This CDR3 is 16 amino acids long. Here the CDR3 reads CSVQDRARSTNEKLFF. The CDR3 DNA reads TGCAGCGTTCAGGACCGAGCCAGGTCAACTAATGAAAAACTGTTTTTT.

Comment on this clonotype: Since a much larger clone is just one base distant, this may be a read error. V gene TRBV6-2 or TRBV6-3 combines with J gene TRBJ1-1, with no clear D. Germline V gene lookup returns CDR1 MNHEY and CDR2 SVGEGT. Trimming removed 7 bases from V and 1 base from J, with 10 bases in between. The CDR3 loop spans 13 amino acids. CDR3 loop: CASTRRGNTEAFF. The CDR3 coding sequence is TGTGCCAGCACCCGGCGGGGGAACACTGAAGCTTTCTTT.

The rearrangement links TRBV20-1 to TRBJ1-1, with no clear D. V was clipped by 0 bases and J by 9 bases, with 14 bases between them. Looked up from germline, CDR1 is DFQATT and CDR2 is SNEGSKA (reference sequence). CDR3 size: 13 residues. This CDR3 reads CSARDRVTTQAFF. CDR3 coding DNA: TGCAGTGCTAGAGATCGGGTGACAACACAAGCTTTCTTT.

This rearrangement joins TRBV5-1 to TRBJ1-1, with D tentatively TRBD1 (5 bases). Germline V gives CDR1 SGHRS, CDR2 YFSETQ. This CDR3 has 13 amino acids. Trimming shortened V by 7 bases and J by 4 bases, and 14 bases separated the two germline ends. The CDR3 sequence is CASGLGVSTEAFF. CDR3 nucleotide sequence: TGCGCCAGCGGGTTGGGGGTAAGCACTGAAGCTTTCTTT.

This clonotype occurred a few times. V is TRBV20-1 and J is TRBJ2-7, with D maybe TRBD2 (6 bases). This CDR3 is 11 amino acids long. V shed 5 bases and J shed 2 bases, with 7 bases lying between them. Germline V gene data show CDR1 as DFQATT and CDR2 as SNEGSKA (reference sequence). The CDR3 loop reads CSALATYEQYF. CDR3 DNA sequence: TGCAGTGCTCTAGCGACCTACGAGCAGTACTTC.

This clonotype showed up many times. The V gene is TRBV28, the J gene TRBJ1-2; D uncertain. Deletions cut 2 bases from V and 8 bases from J, with 12 bases between. The germline V gene has CDR1 MDHEN and CDR2 SYDVKM. The CDR3 consists of 13 residues. This CDR3 reads CASSLIPLGGYTF. DNA for the CDR3: TGTGCCAGCAGTTTAATACCCCTGGGCGGCTACACCTTC.

V usage is TRBV20-1 and J usage is TRBJ1-1; no clear D. The CDR3 contains 12 residues. Trimming left V 0 bases short and J 12 bases short, with 14 bases between. From germline, CDR1 is DFQATT and CDR2 SNEGSKA (reference sequence). The CDR3 coding sequence is TGCAGTGCTAGAGATCTACTACAGAGGCCTTTCTTT. It encodes CSARDLLQRPFF.

The chain joins TRBV19 to TRBJ2-7, with TRBD2 matching 7 bases. The CDR3 extends over 15 amino acids. The ends lost 5 bases at V and 3 bases at J; junction bases unmatched: 10. Germline lookup yields CDR1 LNHDA and CDR2 SQIVND (reference sequence). The CDR3 region is CASSREDSLYYEQYF. The CDR3, as DNA: TGTGCCAGTAGTCGGGAGGACTCTCTCTACTACGAGCAGTACTTC. Looking up the rest from reference TRBV19 and TRBJ2-7 gives the full variable domain: DGGITQSPKYLFRKEGQNVTLSCEQNLNHDAMYWYRQDPGQGLRLIYYSQIVNDFQKGDIAEGYSVSREKKESFPLTVTSAQKNPTAFYLCASSREDSLYYEQYFGPGTRLTVT.

In this sample, this clonotype turned up a few times. The V and J genes are TRBV6-1 and TRBJ2-7; D may be TRBD1 or TRBD2 (5 bases each). There are 15 residues in the CDR3. V lost 6 bases and J 0 bases, leaving 15 bases between the germline ends. Germline V gives CDR1 MNHNS, CDR2 SASEGT. CDR3 in DNA: TGTGCCAGCAGGCCGACCGGGACCTACTCCTACGAGCAGTACTTC. It encodes CASRPTGTYSYEQYF.

The rearrangement uses TRBV10-3 and TRBJ1-1; possible D gene TRBD1, 5 bases. This CDR3 is built from 14 residues. From germline, CDR1 is ENHRY and CDR2 SYGVKD. The V and J ends lost 4 bases and 10 bases respectively, with 19 bases between them. The CDR3 here is CAISARTSEGPAFF. The DNA of the CDR3 is TGTGCCATCAGTGCCCGGACCTCCGAGGGGCCAGCTTTCTTT.

This clonotype came up a few times. At one end the junction does not follow the germline gene, possibly because of a read error. Here the CDR3 DNA reads TGCAGTGCGAGCGGGAGAAGCTCCCACGAGCAGTACTTC. Its translation is CSASGRSSHEQYF. The chain has TRBV20-1 and TRBJ2-7; 8 bases are a match to TRBD2. Per germline, CDR1 DFQATT and CDR2 SNEGSKA (reference sequence). The CDR3 loop spans 13 amino acids.

This clonotype was observed a single time. The genes are TRBV10-2 and TRBJ2-7; D possibly corresponds to TRBD1 (7 bases). The germline gives CDR1 WSHSY, CDR2 SAAADI. The V end lost 8 bases, the J end lost 3 bases, and 17 bases lay between the germline ends. The CDR3 covers 14 residues. The CDR3 protein is CASRPDREDYEQYF. In nucleotides, the CDR3 is TGCGCCAGCCGCCCTGACAGGGAGGACTACGAGCAGTACTTC.

This rearrangement joins TRBV2 to TRBJ1-1, with D perhaps matching TRBD1 (6 bases). CDR1 is SNHLY, CDR2 FYNNEI, per germline. CDR3 length equals 14 residues. V lost 5 bases and J 0 bases, leaving 10 bases between the germline ends. CDR3 nucleotides: TGTGCCAGCAGTAACAGGGCCCTGAACACTGAAGCTTTCTTT. This gives the protein CASSNRALNTEAFF.

The genes are TRBV19 and TRBJ1-5; 10 bases align to TRBD1. CDR1 is LNHDA, CDR2 SQIVND, per germline (reference sequence). With V trimmed by 4 bases and J by 6 bases, 9 bases remained unmatched. This CDR3 is built from 16 residues. The CDR3 bases are TGTGCCAGTAGTAGAGATGGGACAGGGGTTGGTCAGCCCCAGCATTTT. This gives the protein CASSRDGTGVGQPQHF.

This clonotype has more than one count but fewer than ten. The genes are TRBV19 and TRBJ1-5; the match to TRBD1 covers 11 bases. The J segment lost 3 bases and the V segment lost 2 bases, leaving 6 bases of the junction unmatched. This CDR3 is 17 amino acids long. Germline CDR1 LNHDA, CDR2 SQIVND (reference sequence). CDR3 nucleotides: TGTGCCAGTAGTATATGGGGAGGACAGGGGGCCAATCAGCCCCAGCATTTT. It is translated as CASSIWGGQGANQPQHF.

This clonotype turned up a few times. The J gene is TRBJ1-5, the V gene TRBV6-1; tentative D call: TRBD1 (5 bases). Trimming cost V 0 bases and J 3 bases, with 6 bases left between them. The CDR3 runs 14 residues. The germline V gene encodes CDR1 MNHNS and CDR2 SASEGT. The CDR3 loop is CASSEAGTNQPQHF. The CDR3 nucleotides read TGTGCCAGCAGTGAAGCGGGGACCAATCAGCCCCAGCATTTT.

This clonotype was recorded a few times. The chain couples TRBV3-1 to TRBJ2-7; 13 bases align to TRBD2. The CDR3 is 16 residues long. With V trimmed by 4 bases and J by 4 bases, 7 bases remained unmatched. The germline V gene encodes CDR1 LGHDT and CDR2 YNNKEL (reference sequence). The CDR3 here is CASSRGLAGDLYEQYF. The CDR3 DNA follows: TGTGCCAGCAGCCGCGGACTAGCGGGAGATTTATACGAGCAGTACTTC.

This chain uses TRBV12-3 or TRBV12-4 with TRBJ1-1; possibly TRBD1 for D (5 bases). The length of the CDR3 is 13 residues. V dropped 6 bases and J dropped 3 bases, with 11 bases sitting between them. The CDR3 sequence is CASSRQLYTEAFF. CDR3 nucleotides: TGTGCCAGCAGCAGACAGCTTTACACTGAAGCTTTCTTT.

The J gene is TRBJ1-3, the V gene TRBV10-3; 7 nucleotides line up with TRBD1. From germline, CDR1 is ENHRY and CDR2 SYGVKD. The CDR3 contains 16 residues. Unmatched junction bases numbered 5, after V lost 3 bases and J lost 0 bases. Written as DNA, the CDR3 is TGTGCCATCAGTGACTCACAGGGGCCCTCTGGAAACACCATATATTTT. Translated, it gives CAISDSQGPSGNTIYF.

The V and J genes are TRBV5-1 and TRBJ2-5; D possibly corresponds to TRBD1 (6 bases). The length of the CDR3 is 13 residues. The V and J ends lost 4 bases and 1 base respectively, with 8 bases between them. The germline CDR1 and CDR2 sequences are SGHRS and YFSETQ. The CDR3 region has the DNA TGCGCCAGCAGCGGGGACATCCAAGAGACCCAGTACTTC. Amino acid sequence: CASSGDIQETQYF.

This chain links TRBV18 with TRBJ1-1, with 10 bases lining up with TRBD1. The CDR3 loop spans 16 amino acids. From germline, CDR1 is KGHSH and CDR2 LQKENI. Trimming removed 3 bases from V and 1 base from J; junction bases left unmatched: 5. CDR3 loop: CASSPGQGGPNTEAFF. The CDR3 DNA reads as TGTGCCAGCTCACCCGGACAGGGGGGGCCGAACACTGAAGCTTTCTTT. The full variable domain, with the rest looked up from reference TRBV18 and TRBJ1-1, is NAGVMQNPRHLVRRRGQEARLRCSPMKGHSHVYWYRQLPEEGLKFMVYLQKENIIDESGMPKERFSAEFPKEGPSILRIQQVVRGDSAAYFCASSPGQGGPNTEAFFGQGTRLTVV.